The 4 T cell receptor beta chains below come from one sample, sequenced in a study of regulatory T cells in long-lasting Graves disease. Described time point: persistent/refractory GD, antithyroid drugs over 5 years with positive TRAb. Scientists built the TCR library using RNA that was extracted from PBMCs. TCR beta libraries were built with iRepertoire HTBI primers and Arm-PCR of CDR3 regions. One entry per CDR3 protein results from TCRdb running MiXCR on the multiplex PCR reads. In the table there are hundreds of thousands of distinct CDR3 sequences, more than 20% of which are singletons. Source: peripheral blood mononuclear cells (PBMCs), taken when the disease was refractory, from a patient treated with antithyroid drugs. The receptors here all came from a female donor with Graves disease.

This clonotype was observed a single time. The chain has TRBV9 and TRBJ2-3, with D unresolved. This CDR3 has 12 residues. Deletions cut 2 bases from V and 6 bases from J, with 7 bases between. The germline gives CDR1 SGDLS, CDR2 YYNGEE. The CDR3 region has the DNA TGTGCCAGCAGCGTTATGGAGGATACGCAGTATTTT. Amino acid sequence: CASSVMEDTQYF.

The rearrangement links TRBV29-1 to TRBJ1-5; D ambiguous. Germline CDR1 is SQVTM and CDR2 is ANQGSEA. The CDR3 covers 14 residues. V was clipped by 4 bases and J by 0 bases, with 10 bases between them. The CDR3 loop is CSVGEGDSNQPQHF. As DNA, the CDR3 is TGCAGCGTTGGAGAGGGAGATAGCAATCAGCCCCAGCATTTT.

This clonotype was seen only a few times. V is TRBV5-1 and J is TRBJ2-1, with D maybe TRBD2 (6 bases). The J call may be in error: the DNA end matches TRBJ2-5 better. This CDR3 spans 13 amino acids. Germline CDR1 is SGHRS and CDR2 is YFSETQ. In DNA, the CDR3 is TGCGCCAGCAGTATAGCGGTACAAGAGACCCAGTACTTC. Its protein is CASSIAVQETQYF.

Only a few counts were recorded for this clonotype. This chain links TRBV2 with TRBJ2-7; D might be TRBD1 (6 bases). Trimming pared 8 bases from V and 4 bases from J, leaving 18 bases between. The CDR3 length is 14 residues. The germline V gene encodes CDR1 SNHLY and CDR2 FYNNEI. CDR3: CASVGKETGYEQYF. CDR3 DNA sequence: TGTGCCAGCGTGGGGAAAGAGACAGGATACGAGCAGTACTTC.